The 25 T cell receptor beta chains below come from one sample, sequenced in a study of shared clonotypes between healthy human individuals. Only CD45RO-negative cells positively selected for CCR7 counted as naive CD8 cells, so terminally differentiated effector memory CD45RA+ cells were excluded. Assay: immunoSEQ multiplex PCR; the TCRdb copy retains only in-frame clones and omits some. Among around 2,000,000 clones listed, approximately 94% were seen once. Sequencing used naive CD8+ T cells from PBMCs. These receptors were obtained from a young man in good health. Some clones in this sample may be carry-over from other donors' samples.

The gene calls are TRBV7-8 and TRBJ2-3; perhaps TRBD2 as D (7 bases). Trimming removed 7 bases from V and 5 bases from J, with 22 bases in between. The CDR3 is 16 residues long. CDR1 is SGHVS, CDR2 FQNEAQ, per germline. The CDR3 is CASTPKGGGPKDTQYF. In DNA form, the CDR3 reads TGTGCCAGCACCCCCAAGGGAGGGGGGCCTAAAGATACGCAGTATTTT.

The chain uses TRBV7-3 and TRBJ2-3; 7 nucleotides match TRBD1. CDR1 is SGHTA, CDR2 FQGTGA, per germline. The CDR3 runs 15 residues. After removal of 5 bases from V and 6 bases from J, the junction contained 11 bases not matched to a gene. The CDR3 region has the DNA TGTGCCAGCAGCGATCGGGACAGTTTGATGGATACGCAGTATTTT. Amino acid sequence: CASSDRDSLMDTQYF.

DNA of the CDR3: TGTGCCAGCAGTGAACGGGGAATAGGGGGAAAACTGTTTTTT. This encodes CASSERGIGGKLFF. The V gene is TRBV6-1, the J gene TRBJ1-4; TRBD1 is a possible D gene (6 bases). The CDR3 has 14 residues. Trimming removed 2 bases from V and 10 bases from J, with 14 bases in between. In germline, CDR1 is MNHNS, CDR2 SASEGT.

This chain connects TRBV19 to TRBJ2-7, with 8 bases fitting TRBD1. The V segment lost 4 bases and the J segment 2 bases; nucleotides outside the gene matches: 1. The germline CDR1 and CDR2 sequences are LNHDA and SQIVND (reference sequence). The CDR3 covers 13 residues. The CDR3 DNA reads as TGTGCCAGTAGTAAACAGGGGGCCTACGAGCAGTACTTC. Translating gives CASSKQGAYEQYF.

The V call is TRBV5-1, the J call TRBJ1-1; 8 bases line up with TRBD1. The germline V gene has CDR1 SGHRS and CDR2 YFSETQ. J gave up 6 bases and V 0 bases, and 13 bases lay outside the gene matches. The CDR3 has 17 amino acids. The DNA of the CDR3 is TGCGCCAGCAGCTTGGCCCGCGCAGGGGGCGCTTTGGCTGAAGCTTTCTTT. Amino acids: CASSLARAGGALAEAFF.

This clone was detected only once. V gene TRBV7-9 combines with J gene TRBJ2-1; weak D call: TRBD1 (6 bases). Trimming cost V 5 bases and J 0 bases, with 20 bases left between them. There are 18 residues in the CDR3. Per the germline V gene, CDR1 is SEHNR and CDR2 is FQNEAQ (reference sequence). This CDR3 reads CASSPRGGWQSSYNEQFF. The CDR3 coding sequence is TGTGCCAGCAGCCCTCGTGGGGGCTGGCAGAGCTCCTACAATGAGCAGTTCTTC.

DNA of the CDR3: TGTGCCAGCAGTTTATGGGACAGATCCGATGAGCAGTTCTTC. Protein product: CASSLWDRSDEQFF. V and J are TRBV27 and TRBJ2-1; TRBD1 matches 7 bases. The CDR3 length is 14 residues. The trim removed 1 base at V and 8 bases at J, leaving 5 bases unmatched. Germline CDR1 reads MNHEY; CDR2 reads SMNVEV (reference sequence).

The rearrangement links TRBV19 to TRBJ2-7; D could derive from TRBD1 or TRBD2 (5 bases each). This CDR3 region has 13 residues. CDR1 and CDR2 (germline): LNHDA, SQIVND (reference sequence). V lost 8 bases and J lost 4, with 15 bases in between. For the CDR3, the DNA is TGTGCCAGTTCTGCACTGGGGGAATACGAGCAGTACTTC. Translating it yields CASSALGEYEQYF.

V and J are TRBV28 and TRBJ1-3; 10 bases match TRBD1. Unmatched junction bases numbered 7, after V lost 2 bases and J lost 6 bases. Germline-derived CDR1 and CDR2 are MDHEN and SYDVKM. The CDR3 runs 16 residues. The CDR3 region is CASSLVGQGVENTIYF. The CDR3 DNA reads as TGTGCCAGCAGTTTAGTCGGACAGGGGGTCGAAAACACCATATATTTT.

CDR3 sequence reads: CASSRLTGLEGNTIYF. CDR3 bases: TGTGCCAGCAGTCGGCTCACAGGGCTGGAAGGAAACACCATATATTTT. J is TRBJ1-3 and V is TRBV27; D possibly corresponds to TRBD1 (6 bases). The CDR3 extends over 16 amino acids. Germline V CDR1 and CDR2: MNHEY, SMNVEV (reference sequence). Trimming took 5 bases from V and 4 from J, leaving 18 bases between them.

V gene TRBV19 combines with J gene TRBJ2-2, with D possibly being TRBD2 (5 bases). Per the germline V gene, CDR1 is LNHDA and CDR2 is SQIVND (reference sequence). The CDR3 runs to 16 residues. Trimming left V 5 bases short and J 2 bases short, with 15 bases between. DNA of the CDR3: TGTGCCAGTAGTTCCAGAGGGTCTTCTAACACCGGGGAGCTGTTTTTT. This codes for CASSSRGSSNTGELFF.

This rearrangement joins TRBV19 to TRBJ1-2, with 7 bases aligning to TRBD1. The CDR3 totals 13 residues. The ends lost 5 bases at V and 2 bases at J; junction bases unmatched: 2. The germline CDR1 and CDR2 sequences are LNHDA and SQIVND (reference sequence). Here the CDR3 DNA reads TGTGCCAGTAGTTACAGGGGCAACTATGGCTACACCTTC. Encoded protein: CASSYRGNYGYTF.

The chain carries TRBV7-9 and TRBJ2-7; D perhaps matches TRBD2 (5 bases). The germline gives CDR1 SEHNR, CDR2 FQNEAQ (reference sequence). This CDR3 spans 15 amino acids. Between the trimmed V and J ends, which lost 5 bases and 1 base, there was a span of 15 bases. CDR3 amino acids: CASSPAVAPSYEQYF. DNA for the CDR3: TGTGCCAGCAGCCCTGCGGTAGCGCCTTCCTACGAGCAGTACTTC.

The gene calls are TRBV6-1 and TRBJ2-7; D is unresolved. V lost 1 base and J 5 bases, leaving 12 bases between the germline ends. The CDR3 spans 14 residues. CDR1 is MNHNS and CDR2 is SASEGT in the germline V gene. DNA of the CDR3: TGTGCCAGCAGTGAAGGAGGTTTCGATCACGAGCAGTACTTC. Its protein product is CASSEGGFDHEQYF.

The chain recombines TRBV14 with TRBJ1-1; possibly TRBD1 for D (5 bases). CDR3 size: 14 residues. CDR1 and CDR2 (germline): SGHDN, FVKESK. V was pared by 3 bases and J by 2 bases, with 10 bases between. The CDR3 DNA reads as TGTGCCAGCAGCCAGAGGGGACCCAACACTGAAGCTTTCTTT. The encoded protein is CASSQRGPNTEAFF.

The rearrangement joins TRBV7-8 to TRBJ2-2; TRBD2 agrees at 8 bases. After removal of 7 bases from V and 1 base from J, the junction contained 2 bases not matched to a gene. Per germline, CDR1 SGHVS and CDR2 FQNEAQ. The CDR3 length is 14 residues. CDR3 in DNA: TGTGCCAGCACCCGGGGGGGGAACACCGGGGAGCTGTTTTTT. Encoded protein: CASTRGGNTGELFF.

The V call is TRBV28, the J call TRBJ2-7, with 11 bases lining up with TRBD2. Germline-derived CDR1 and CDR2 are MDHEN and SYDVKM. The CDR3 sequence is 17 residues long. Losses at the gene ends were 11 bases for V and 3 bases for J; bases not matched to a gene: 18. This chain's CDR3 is CAAGTIRLAGGSYEQYF. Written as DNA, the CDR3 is TGTGCCGCAGGGACAATCAGGCTAGCGGGAGGTAGCTACGAGCAGTACTTC.

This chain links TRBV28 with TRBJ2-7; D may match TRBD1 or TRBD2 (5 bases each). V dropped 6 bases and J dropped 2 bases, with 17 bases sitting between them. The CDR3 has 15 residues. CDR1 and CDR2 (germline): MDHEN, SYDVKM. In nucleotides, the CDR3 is TGTGCCAGCAGCTTCTTACGTGGGGGAACCTACGAGCAGTACTTC. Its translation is CASSFLRGGTYEQYF.

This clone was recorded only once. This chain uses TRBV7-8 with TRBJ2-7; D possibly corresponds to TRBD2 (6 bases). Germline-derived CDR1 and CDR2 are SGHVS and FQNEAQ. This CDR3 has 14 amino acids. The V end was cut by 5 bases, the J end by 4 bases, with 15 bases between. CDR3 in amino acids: CASSPGTLNYEQYF. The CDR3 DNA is TGTGCCAGCAGCCCCGGGACTCTAAATTACGAGCAGTACTTC.

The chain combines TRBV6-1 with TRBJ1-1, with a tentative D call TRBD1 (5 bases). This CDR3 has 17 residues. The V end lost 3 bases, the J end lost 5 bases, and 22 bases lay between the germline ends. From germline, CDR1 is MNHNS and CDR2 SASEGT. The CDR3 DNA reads TGTGCCAGCAGTGATCATCGGTTTGGGACGTTGGGGACTGAAGCTTTCTTT. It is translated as CASSDHRFGTLGTEAFF.

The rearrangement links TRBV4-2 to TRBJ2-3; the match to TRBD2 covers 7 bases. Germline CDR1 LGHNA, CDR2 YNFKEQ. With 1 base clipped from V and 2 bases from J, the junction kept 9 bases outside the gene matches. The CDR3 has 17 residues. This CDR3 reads CASSQGAGRGVTDTQYF. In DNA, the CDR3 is TGTGCCAGCAGCCAAGGGGCAGGTCGGGGGGTCACAGATACGCAGTATTTT.

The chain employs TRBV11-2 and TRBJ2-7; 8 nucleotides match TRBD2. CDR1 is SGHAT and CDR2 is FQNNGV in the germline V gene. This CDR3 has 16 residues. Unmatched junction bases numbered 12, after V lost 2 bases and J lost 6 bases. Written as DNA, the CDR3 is TGTGCCAGCAGCTTACATACGGGACTAGACGGTCGCGAGCAGTACTTC. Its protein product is CASSLHTGLDGREQYF.

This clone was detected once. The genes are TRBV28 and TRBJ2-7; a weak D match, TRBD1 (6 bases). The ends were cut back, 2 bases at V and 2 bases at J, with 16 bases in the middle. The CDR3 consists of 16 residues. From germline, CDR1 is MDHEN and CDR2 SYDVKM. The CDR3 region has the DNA TGTGCCAGCAGTTTAGTAGTAGGGACAAGAACCTACGAGCAGTACTTC. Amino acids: CASSLVVGTRTYEQYF.

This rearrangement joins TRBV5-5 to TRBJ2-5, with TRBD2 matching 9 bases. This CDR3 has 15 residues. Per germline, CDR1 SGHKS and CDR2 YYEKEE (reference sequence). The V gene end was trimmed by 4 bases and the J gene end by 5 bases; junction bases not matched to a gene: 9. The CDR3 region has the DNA TGTGCCAGCAGCGGGGCGGGAGGGATATACGAGACCCAGTACTTC. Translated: CASSGAGGIYETQYF. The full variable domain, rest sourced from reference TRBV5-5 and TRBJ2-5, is DAGVTQSPTHLIKTRGQQVTLRCSPISGHKSVSWYQQVLGQGPQFIFQYYEKEERGRGNFPDRFSARQFPNYSSELNVNALLLGDSALYLCASSGAGGIYETQYFGPGTRLLVL.

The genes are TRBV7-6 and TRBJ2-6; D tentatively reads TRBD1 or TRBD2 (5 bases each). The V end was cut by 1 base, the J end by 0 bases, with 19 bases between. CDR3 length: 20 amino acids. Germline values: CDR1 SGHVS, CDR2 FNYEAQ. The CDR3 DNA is TGTGCCAGCAGCTTAGAGGTGAGCGTATTCGGGACCTCTGGGGCCAACGTCCTGACTTTC. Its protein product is CASSLEVSVFGTSGANVLTF.